This TCR beta chain emerged from a study of cytotoxic CD8 clonotypes in ibrutinib-treated CLL. The wider study: Enrolment comprised 11 relapsed/refractory and more than 14 treatment-naive patients; roughly 18 were IGHV unmutated. The study, taken as a whole, reports: Circulating CD8+ T-cell counts were tracked by baseline clonality, which exceeded that of age-matched healthy donors.

Data came from immunoSEQ multiplex PCR; TCRdb stores just in-frame clones and leaves some out. The table lists roughly 250,000 clones, around three quarters of them singletons. This clone occurred once. Its target is not known. Trimming took 2 bases from V and 5 from J, leaving 18 bases between them. Germline loops: CDR1 SEHNR, CDR2 FQNEAQ (reference sequence). The CDR3 has 16 amino acids. The receptor was isolated from a human donor with chronic lymphocytic leukemia. V and J are TRBV7-9 and TRBJ2-5; possible D gene TRBD1, 6 bases. The sample consisted of PBMCs, taken after 24 months of ibrutinib treatment. The CDR3 loop is CASSLKGTSPVETQYF. The DNA of the CDR3 is TGTGCCAGCAGCTTAAAGGGGACATCCCCCGTGGAGACCCAGTACTTC.